This T cell receptor beta chain was observed in a study of identical twins. Germline V gene data show CDR1 as MGHDK and CDR2 as SYGVNS. This CDR3 is built from 14 residues. V shed 6 bases and J shed 9 bases, with 20 bases lying between them. A universal primer binding site was introduced by template switching. The final cDNA contained unique molecular identifiers. TCRdb recomputed calls from the 5' RACE reads with MiXCR, one row per CDR3 protein. The sample comprises 600,000 to 800,000 distinct CDR3 sequences, approximately 22% of which are singletons, and roughly 4% rests with the top ten. The same specimen was also included in a second study, on T cells expressing NK-cell markers. That paper states: Of the CD8+ T cell pool in about 6 donors, about 1.0-7.0% was accounted for by dominant NKG2C+ clonotypes.

Sequenced sample: PBMCs. The V call is TRBV25-1, the J call TRBJ1-1; no firm D call. This TCR was sampled from a woman aged 18-29 years in good health. The CDR3: CASSASGSLAKAFF. CDR3 DNA sequence: TGTGCCAGCAGCGCCTCGGGGAGTTTGGCAAAAGCTTTCTTT.